Listed here are 9 T cell receptor beta chains from one sample, sequenced in a study of blood T cell repertoires in COVID-19. This table comes from immunoSEQ multiplex PCR, and its TCRdb copy is limited to in-frame clones, with some not included. Seen here are more than 85,000 clones, approximately 90% observed once, and the top ten hold about 2.9%. The sample consisted of peripheral blood. The receptors come from a woman aged 80 or older with acute or convalescent COVID-19.

The genes are TRBV5-4 and TRBJ2-7, with D uncertain. V was shortened by 0 bases and J by 3 bases, with 7 bases between the two germline ends. Per germline, CDR1 SGHNT and CDR2 YYREEE (reference sequence). CDR3 length equals 13 residues. CDR3 region: CASSLGGNYEQYF. The CDR3 DNA is TGTGCCAGCAGCTTGGGCGGTAACTACGAGCAGTACTTC.

The V call is TRBV5-1, the J call TRBJ2-2; D remains unclear. V gave up 4 bases and J gave up 0 bases, with 7 bases separating them. In germline, CDR1 is SGHRS, CDR2 YFSETQ. The CDR3 is 14 residues long. The CDR3 bases are TGCGCCAGCAGCCTGTCTCCGAACACCGGGGAGCTGTTTTTT. Residues: CASSLSPNTGELFF.

The rearrangement joins TRBV6-6 to TRBJ1-2; TRBD1 is a possible D gene (6 bases). Trimming stripped 8 bases from V and 4 bases from J, with 14 bases between. Germline assignment: CDR1 MNHNY and CDR2 SVGAGI (reference sequence). This CDR3 contains 13 residues. Here the CDR3 DNA reads TGTGCCAGCGTTGGTACAGGGCGCTATGGCTACACCTTC. Protein product: CASVGTGRYGYTF.

The chain is built from TRBV7-9 and TRBJ1-1; possibly TRBD1 for D (5 bases). The CDR3 totals 13 residues. Germline V gene lookup returns CDR1 SEHNR and CDR2 FQNEAQ (reference sequence). V dropped 5 bases and J dropped 3 bases, with 10 bases sitting between them. CDR3 nucleotide sequence: TGTGCCAGCAGCCAGGGATCATACACTGAAGCTTTCTTT. Protein product: CASSQGSYTEAFF.

This clone was counted between two and nine times. The chain recombines TRBV5-1 with TRBJ1-1, with D perhaps matching TRBD1 (6 bases). V was cut by 3 bases and J by 1 base, with 13 bases left in between. The V gene's germline CDR1 is SGHRS and CDR2 YFSETQ. There are 15 residues in the CDR3. The chain's CDR3 is CASSSQKGGNTEAFF. CDR3 in DNA: TGCGCCAGCAGCTCCCAGAAAGGGGGGAACACTGAAGCTTTCTTT.

The chain carries TRBV4-1 and TRBJ2-1; D gene unclear. The CDR3 sequence is 12 residues long. Germline V CDR1 and CDR2: MGHRA, YSYEKL. Trimming shortened V by 2 bases and J by 5 bases, and 4 bases separated the two germline ends. The CDR3 coding sequence is TGCGCCAGCAGCCAACTAGACAATGAGCAGTTCTTC. It encodes CASSQLDNEQFF.

The rearrangement links TRBV5-5 to TRBJ1-4, with D uncertain. Trimming left V 0 bases short and J 7 bases short, with 13 bases between. This CDR3 is 15 amino acids long. Germline CDR1 and CDR2: SGHKS and YYEKEE (reference sequence). The chain's CDR3 is CASSLVPGLGEKLFF. The CDR3 region has the DNA TGTGCCAGCAGCTTGGTTCCGGGATTGGGTGAAAAACTGTTTTTT. The whole variable domain, remainder taken from reference TRBV5-5 and TRBJ1-4, is DAGVTQSPTHLIKTRGQQVTLRCSPISGHKSVSWYQQVLGQGPQFIFQYYEKEERGRGNFPDRFSARQFPNYSSELNVNALLLGDSALYLCASSLVPGLGEKLFFGSGTQLSVL.

The J gene is TRBJ1-5, the V gene TRBV5-1; D remains ambiguous. Trimming took off 9 bases at V and 3 bases at J, with 31 bases between the two ends. This CDR3 is 19 amino acids long. Germline V lookup: CDR1 SGHRS, CDR2 YFSETQ. The CDR3: CANSTRYNISTGVNQPQHF. DNA of the CDR3: TGCGCCAACTCCACCCGTTACAATATTAGCACCGGGGTCAATCAGCCCCAGCATTTT.

The rearrangement links TRBV7-8 to TRBJ2-7; TRBD2 aligns across 9 bases. The germline CDR1 and CDR2 sequences are SGHVS and FQNEAQ. V was clipped by 5 bases and J by 5 bases; unmatched bases: 1. This CDR3 has 12 residues. The CDR3 DNA follows: TGTGCCAGCAGCCGGACTAGCGACGAGCAGTACTTC. Translating it yields CASSRTSDEQYF.